Listed below are T cell receptor beta chains from one sample, sequenced in a study of T cell responses to AZD1222 COVID-19 vaccine. Only in-frame clones appear in the TCRdb table, and some are missing; sequencing was by immunoSEQ multiplex PCR. The sample shows 150,000 to 200,000 clones, roughly 92% of them seen only once. The sequences come from peripheral blood, collected on day 0 of AZD1222 vaccination. The receptor source for this set is an adult in good health. Each CDR3 is given with its conserved first and last residue. The D gene is left open where the match is weak. The size field is filled for only some rows; it gives once, few, many or a size class.

cdr3_aa cdr3_nt j_call v_call clone_size d_call
CASSLAAGNGYTF TGCGCCAGCAGCTTGGCCGCAGGGAATGGCTACACCTTC TRBJ1-2 TRBV5-1 - -
CASSLGRGPDSGNTIYF TGTGCCAGCAGCCTCGGCCGGGGACCGGACTCTGGAAACACCATATATTTT TRBJ1-3 TRBV7-8 - -
CASSQVQNTNYGYTF TGCGCCAGCAGCCAAGTCCAGAATACTAACTATGGCTACACCTTC TRBJ1-2 TRBV4-1 once -
CASSMESRGQGRGYGYTF TGTGCCAGTAGTATGGAATCTCGGGGACAGGGAAGAGGCTATGGCTACACCTTC TRBJ1-2 TRBV19 - TRBD1
CASSTPEGYTEAFF TGTGCCAGTAGTACCCCCGAAGGGTACACTGAAGCTTTCTTT TRBJ1-1 TRBV19 - -
CASSQEAGNTEAFF TGTGCCAGCAGCCAAGAGGCGGGGAACACTGAAGCTTTCTTT TRBJ1-1 TRBV3-1/TRBV3-2 - -
CAWSLDSYNEQFF TGTGCCTGGAGTTTGGACTCATACAATGAGCAGTTCTTC TRBJ2-1 TRBV30 - -
CASSEAPYRVNTEAFF TGTGCCAGCAGTGAAGCACCCTACAGGGTGAACACTGAAGCTTTCTTT TRBJ1-1 TRBV6-1 - -
CASSDGPGGTEAFF TGTGCCAGCAGTGATGGCCCCGGAGGCACTGAAGCTTTCTTT TRBJ1-1 TRBV27 once -
CASSLHIAGGPDEQFF TGTGCCAGCAGTTTACATATAGCGGGAGGGCCGGATGAGCAGTTCTTC TRBJ2-1 TRBV28 - TRBD2
CASSLAYGIGYGYTF TGTGCCAGCAGCTTGGCCTATGGGATCGGCTATGGCTACACCTTC TRBJ1-2 TRBV5-4 - -
CASSEAAGSNQPQHF TGTGCCAGCAGTGAAGCGGCCGGTAGCAATCAGCCCCAGCATTTT TRBJ1-5 TRBV6-1 - -
CASSLDRIQETQYF TGTGCCAGCAGCTTGGACAGGATCCAAGAGACCCAGTACTTC TRBJ2-5 TRBV5-5 - -
CASSLGARGNEKLFF TGCGCCAGCAGCTTGGGGGCCCGGGGGAATGAAAAACTGTTTTTT TRBJ1-4 TRBV5-1 - -
CASSSRQGGDTGELFF TGTGCCAGCTCATCCCGACAGGGGGGCGACACCGGGGAGCTGTTTTTT TRBJ2-2 TRBV18 - TRBD1
CASSYRDRKEQYF TGTGCCAGCAGTTATAGGGACCGGAAAGAGCAGTACTTC TRBJ2-7 TRBV6-5 - -
CASSMGLAELHSTDTQYF TGTGCCAGCAGCATGGGACTAGCTGAACTCCATAGCACAGATACGCAGTATTTT TRBJ2-3 TRBV7-8 - TRBD2
CASSPASGTNTGELFF TGTGCCAGCTCACCCGCTAGCGGGACCAACACCGGGGAGCTGTTTTTT TRBJ2-2 TRBV18 - TRBD2
CASSPRGPNTEAFF TGTGCCAGCTCACCAAGGGGACCGAACACTGAAGCTTTCTTT TRBJ1-1 TRBV18 - -
CASRQDRSSYGYTF TGTGCCAGCAGACAGGACAGATCGAGCTATGGCTACACCTTC TRBJ1-2 TRBV5-8 - -
CAISDSGRVDNEQFF TGTGCCATCAGTGATAGCGGGAGGGTCGACAATGAGCAGTTCTTC TRBJ2-1 TRBV10-3 - TRBD2
CASSYSSGRAYEQYF TGTGCCAGCAGTTACTCTAGCGGGAGGGCTTACGAGCAGTACTTC TRBJ2-7 TRBV6-5 - TRBD2
CASSLGLREQFF TGTGCCAGCAGTTTGGGGTTGCGTGAGCAGTTCTTC TRBJ2-1 TRBV27 - -
CATSDATGPNYGYTF TGTGCCACCAGTGATGCGACAGGACCGAACTATGGCTACACCTTC TRBJ1-2 TRBV24-1 - -
CASSAASAQSGNEQFF TGTGCCAGCAGCGCCGCGAGCGCCCAGTCCGGCAATGAGCAGTTCTTC TRBJ2-1 TRBV7-7 - -
CASSQQTVNTEAFF TGTGCCAGCAGCCAACAGACAGTGAACACTGAAGCTTTCTTT TRBJ1-1 TRBV3-1/TRBV3-2 - -
CASRWGTSGTDTQYF TGCGCCAGCAGGTGGGGGACTAGCGGCACAGATACGCAGTATTTT TRBJ2-3 TRBV5-1 - TRBD2
CASSQGPGQFYEQYF TGCGCCAGCAGCCAAGGACCGGGACAGTTCTACGAGCAGTACTTC TRBJ2-7 TRBV4-1 - TRBD1
CASSQVSGSSYEQYF TGTGCCAGCAGCCAAGTGAGCGGGAGTAGCTACGAGCAGTACTTC TRBJ2-7 TRBV3-1/TRBV3-2 - TRBD2
CASSPGPNTGELFF TGCGCCAGCAGCCCCGGACCCAACACCGGGGAGCTGTTTTTT TRBJ2-2 TRBV5-1 - -
CASSQEEGTYNEQFF TGTGCCAGCAGCCAAGAAGAGGGAACCTACAATGAGCAGTTCTTC TRBJ2-1 TRBV3-1/TRBV3-2 - -
CASSGGFVGFYEQYF TGTGCCAGCAGCGGAGGGTTTGTAGGCTTTTACGAGCAGTACTTC TRBJ2-7 TRBV5-5 once -
CASKLRRSGGLADNEQFF TGTGCCAGCAAGCTTAGAAGGTCGGGTGGTTTAGCGGACAATGAGCAGTTCTTC TRBJ2-1 TRBV27 - -
CASSPGTGEAFF TGTGCCAGCAGCCCTGGGACAGGTGAAGCTTTCTTT TRBJ1-1 TRBV5-4 - TRBD1
CATSDSLSGANTGELFF TGTGCCACCAGTGACTCCCTTAGCGGGGCTAACACCGGGGAGCTGTTTTTT TRBJ2-2 TRBV24-1 - TRBD2
CASSLAGAINEQFF TGTGCCAGCAGCTTAGCGGGGGCGATTAATGAGCAGTTCTTC TRBJ2-1 TRBV7-2 once -
CASSLGFASVEAFF TGTGCCAGCAGTTTAGGGTTTGCGTCGGTAGAAGCTTTCTTT TRBJ1-1 TRBV27 - -
CASKTTPDSGNTIYF TGTGCCAGCAAGACAACTCCTGACTCTGGAAACACCATATATTTT TRBJ1-3 TRBV6-5 - -
CAWSAKGNNQPQHF TGTGCCTGGAGTGCCAAGGGAAATAATCAGCCCCAGCATTTT TRBJ1-5 TRBV30 - -
CATSTAGGNNEQFF TGTGCCACCTCAACAGCGGGAGGGAACAATGAGCAGTTCTTC TRBJ2-1 TRBV24-1 - TRBD2
CASSLVGSGNEQFF TGTGCCAGCAGCTTAGTCGGTAGCGGGAATGAGCAGTTCTTC TRBJ2-1 TRBV11-3 - TRBD2
CASSMGSASSYEQYF TGTGCCAGTAGTATGGGTAGCGCAAGCTCCTACGAGCAGTACTTC TRBJ2-7 TRBV19 - -
CAWSATGRAQPQHF TGTGCCTGGAGTGCTACAGGGAGGGCGCAGCCCCAGCATTTT TRBJ1-5 TRBV30 - -
CASSGLGGQPQHF TGTGCCAGCAGTGGACTGGGGGGTCAGCCCCAGCATTTT TRBJ1-5 TRBV27 - -
CASSLGGGQPQHF TGTGCCAGCAGTTTAGGAGGGGGCCAGCCCCAGCATTTT TRBJ1-5 TRBV27 - TRBD1